This TCR beta chain came from a study of T cell responses to AZD1222 COVID-19 vaccine. Clones were read by immunoSEQ multiplex PCR, and TCRdb kept only the in-frame ones, dropping some. The repertoire holds 65,000 to 85,000 clones, with approximately 89% as singletons. Study observations and caveats: Seropositivity was recorded at baseline in only 6 or 7 AZD1222 recipients. Spike-specific TCR breadth rose after two AZD1222 doses, and depth rose as well.

V was pared by 0 bases and J by 6 bases, with 8 bases between. CDR1 and CDR2 (germline): SGHRS, YFSETQ. The CDR3 has 13 amino acids. Comment on this clone: Antigen unknown.

This chain connects TRBV5-1 to TRBJ2-3; no firm D call. This TCR came from an adult who received the MenACWY meningococcal vaccine as a control. Sequencing was performed on peripheral blood, taken 28 days after the second dose of the MenACWY control vaccine. The CDR3 region has the DNA TGCGCCAGCAGCTTGGTGCTTGAGGATACGCAGTATTTT. Translating gives CASSLVLEDTQYF.